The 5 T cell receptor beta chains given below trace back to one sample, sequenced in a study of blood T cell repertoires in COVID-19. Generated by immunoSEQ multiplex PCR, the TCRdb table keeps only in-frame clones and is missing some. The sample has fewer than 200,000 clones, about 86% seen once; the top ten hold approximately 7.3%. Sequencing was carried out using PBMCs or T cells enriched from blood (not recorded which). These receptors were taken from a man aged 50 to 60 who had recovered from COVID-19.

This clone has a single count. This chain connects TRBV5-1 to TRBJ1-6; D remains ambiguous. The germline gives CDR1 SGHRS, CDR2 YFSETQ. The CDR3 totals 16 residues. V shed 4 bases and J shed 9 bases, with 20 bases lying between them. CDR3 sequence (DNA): TGCGCCAGCAGCCCCTTACCACGCAGGTTTACTTCACCCCTCCACTTT. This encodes CASSPLPRRFTSPLHF.

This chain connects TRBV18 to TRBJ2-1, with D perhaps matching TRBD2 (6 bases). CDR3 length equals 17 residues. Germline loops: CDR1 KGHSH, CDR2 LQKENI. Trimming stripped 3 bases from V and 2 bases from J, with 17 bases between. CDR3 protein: CASSPLPPQRAYNEQFF. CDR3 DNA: TGTGCCAGCTCACCCTTGCCCCCTCAGCGGGCCTACAATGAGCAGTTCTTC. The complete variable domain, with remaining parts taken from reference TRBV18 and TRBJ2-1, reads NAGVMQNPRHLVRRRGQEARLRCSPMKGHSHVYWYRQLPEEGLKFMVYLQKENIIDESGMPKERFSAEFPKEGPSILRIQQVVRGDSAAYFCASSPLPPQRAYNEQFFGPGTRLTVL.

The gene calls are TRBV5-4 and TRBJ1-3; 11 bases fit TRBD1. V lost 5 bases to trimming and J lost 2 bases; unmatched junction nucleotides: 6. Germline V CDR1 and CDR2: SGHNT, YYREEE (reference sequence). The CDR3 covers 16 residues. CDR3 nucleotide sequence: TGTGCCAGCAGTTGGACAGGGGGCTCCGCTGGAAACACCATATATTTT. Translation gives CASSWTGGSAGNTIYF. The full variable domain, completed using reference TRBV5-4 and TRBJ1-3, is ETGVTQSPTHLIKTRGQQVTLRCSSQSGHNTVSWYQQALGQGPQFIFQYYREEENGRGNFPPRFSGLQFPNYSSELNVNALELDDSALYLCASSWTGGSAGNTIYFGEGSWLTVV.

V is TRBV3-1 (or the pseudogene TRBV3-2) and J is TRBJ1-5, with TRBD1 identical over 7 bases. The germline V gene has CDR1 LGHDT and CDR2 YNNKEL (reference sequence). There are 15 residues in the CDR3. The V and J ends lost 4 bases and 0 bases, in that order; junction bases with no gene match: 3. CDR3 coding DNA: TGTGCCAGCAGCCCAGGGGGATATAGCAATCAGCCCCAGCATTTT. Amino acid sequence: CASSPGGYSNQPQHF.

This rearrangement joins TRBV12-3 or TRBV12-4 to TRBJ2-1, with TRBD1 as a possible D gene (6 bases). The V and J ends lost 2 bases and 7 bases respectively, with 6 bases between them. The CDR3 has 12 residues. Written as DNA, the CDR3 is TGTGCCAGCAGTTTACAGGGGAATGAGCAGTTCTTC. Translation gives CASSLQGNEQFF.